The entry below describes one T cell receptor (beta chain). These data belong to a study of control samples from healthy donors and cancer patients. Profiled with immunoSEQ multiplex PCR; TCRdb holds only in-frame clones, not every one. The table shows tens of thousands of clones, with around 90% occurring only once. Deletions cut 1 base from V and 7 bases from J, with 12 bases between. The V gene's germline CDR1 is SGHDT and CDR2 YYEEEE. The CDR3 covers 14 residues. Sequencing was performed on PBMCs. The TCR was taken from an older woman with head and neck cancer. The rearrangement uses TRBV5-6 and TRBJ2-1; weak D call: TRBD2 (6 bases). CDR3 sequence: CASSLMGGFNEQFF. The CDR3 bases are TGTGCCAGCAGCTTGATGGGGGGTTTTAATGAGCAGTTCTTC.